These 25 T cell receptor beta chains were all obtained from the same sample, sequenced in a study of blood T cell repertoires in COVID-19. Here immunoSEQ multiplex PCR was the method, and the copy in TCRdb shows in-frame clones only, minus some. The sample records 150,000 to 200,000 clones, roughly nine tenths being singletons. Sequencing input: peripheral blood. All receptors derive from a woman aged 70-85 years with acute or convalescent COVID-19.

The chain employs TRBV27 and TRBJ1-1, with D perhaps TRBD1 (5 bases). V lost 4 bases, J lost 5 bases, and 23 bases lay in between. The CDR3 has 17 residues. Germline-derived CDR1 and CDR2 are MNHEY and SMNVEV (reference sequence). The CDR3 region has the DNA TGTGCCAGCAGTTGGAGGGACGGTGGTCGGGTTGGGACTGAAGCTTTCTTT. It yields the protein CASSWRDGGRVGTEAFF.

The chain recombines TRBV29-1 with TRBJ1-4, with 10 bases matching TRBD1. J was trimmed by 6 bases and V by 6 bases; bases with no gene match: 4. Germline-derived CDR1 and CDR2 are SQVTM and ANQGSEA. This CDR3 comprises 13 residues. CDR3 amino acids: CSVRTGGDEKLFF. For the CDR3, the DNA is TGCAGCGTGCGGACAGGGGGGGATGAAAAACTGTTTTTT.

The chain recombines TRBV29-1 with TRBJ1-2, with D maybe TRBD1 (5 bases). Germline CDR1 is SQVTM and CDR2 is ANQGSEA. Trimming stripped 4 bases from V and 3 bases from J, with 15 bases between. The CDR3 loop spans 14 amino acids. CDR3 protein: CSVGEGIGDYGYTF. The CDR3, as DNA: TGCAGCGTTGGAGAGGGGATAGGGGACTATGGCTACACCTTC.

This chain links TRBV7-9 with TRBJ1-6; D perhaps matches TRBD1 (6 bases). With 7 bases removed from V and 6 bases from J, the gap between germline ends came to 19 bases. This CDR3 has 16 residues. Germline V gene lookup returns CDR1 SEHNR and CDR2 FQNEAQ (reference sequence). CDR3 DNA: TGTGCCAGCAACTCGGCGGGGGGCCGGAGTAATTCACCCCTCCACTTT. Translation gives CASNSAGGRSNSPLHF.

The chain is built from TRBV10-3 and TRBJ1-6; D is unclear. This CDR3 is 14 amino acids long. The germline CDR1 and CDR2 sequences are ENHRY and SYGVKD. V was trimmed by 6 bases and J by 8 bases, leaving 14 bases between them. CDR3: CAIRERTGDSPLHF. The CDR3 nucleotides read TGTGCCATCAGGGAGAGGACTGGTGATTCACCCCTCCACTTT.

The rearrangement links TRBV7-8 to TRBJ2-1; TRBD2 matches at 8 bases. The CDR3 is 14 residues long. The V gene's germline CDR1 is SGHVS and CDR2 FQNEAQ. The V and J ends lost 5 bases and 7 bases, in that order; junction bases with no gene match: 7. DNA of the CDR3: TGTGCCAGCAGCCCCGGGACTAGGGCTAATGAGCAGTTCTTC. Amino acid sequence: CASSPGTRANEQFF.

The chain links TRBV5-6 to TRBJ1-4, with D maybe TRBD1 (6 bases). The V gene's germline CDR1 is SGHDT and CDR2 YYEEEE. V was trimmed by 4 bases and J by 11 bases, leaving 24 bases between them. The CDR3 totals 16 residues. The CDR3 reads CASSPGGPAVEAKLFF. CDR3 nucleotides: TGTGCCAGCAGCCCGGGGGGGCCGGCGGTGGAGGCTAAACTGTTTTTT.

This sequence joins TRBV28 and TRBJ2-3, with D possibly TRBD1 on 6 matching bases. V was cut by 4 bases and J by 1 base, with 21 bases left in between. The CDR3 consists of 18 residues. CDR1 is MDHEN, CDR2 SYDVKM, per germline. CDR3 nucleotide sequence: TGTGCCAGCAGTTCACGTACGGTGGGGGCCCGACGCACAGATACGCAGTATTTT. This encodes CASSSRTVGARRTDTQYF. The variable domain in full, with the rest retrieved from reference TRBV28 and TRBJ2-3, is DVKVTQSSRYLVKRTGEKVFLECVQDMDHENMFWYRQDPGLGLRLIYFSYDVKMKEKGDIPEGYSVSREKKERFSLILESASTNQTSMYLCASSSRTVGARRTDTQYFGPGTRLTVL.

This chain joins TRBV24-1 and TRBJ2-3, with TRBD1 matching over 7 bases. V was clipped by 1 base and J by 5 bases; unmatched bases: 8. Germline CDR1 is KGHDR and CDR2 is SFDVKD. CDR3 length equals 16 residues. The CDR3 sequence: CATSDFSRGLGDTQYF. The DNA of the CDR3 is TGTGCCACCAGTGATTTTTCTAGGGGGCTTGGAGATACGCAGTATTTT.

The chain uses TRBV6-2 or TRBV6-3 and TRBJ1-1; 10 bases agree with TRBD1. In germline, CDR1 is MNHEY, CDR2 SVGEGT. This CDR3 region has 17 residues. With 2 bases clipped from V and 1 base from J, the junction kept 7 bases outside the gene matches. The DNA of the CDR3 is TGTGCCAGCAGTTACACAGGACAGGGGGTAAGGAACACTGAAGCTTTCTTT. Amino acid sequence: CASSYTGQGVRNTEAFF.

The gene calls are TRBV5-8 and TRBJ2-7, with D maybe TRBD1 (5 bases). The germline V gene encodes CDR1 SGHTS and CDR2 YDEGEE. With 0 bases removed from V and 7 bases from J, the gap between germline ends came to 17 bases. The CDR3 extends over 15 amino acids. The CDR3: CASSLGQGTLLEQYF. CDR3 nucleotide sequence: TGTGCCAGCAGCTTGGGGCAGGGAACCCTCTTGGAGCAGTACTTC.

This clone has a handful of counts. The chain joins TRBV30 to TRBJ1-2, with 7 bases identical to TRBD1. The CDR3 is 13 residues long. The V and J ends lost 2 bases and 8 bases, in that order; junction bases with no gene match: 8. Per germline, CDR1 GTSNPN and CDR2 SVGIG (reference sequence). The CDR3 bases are TGTGCCTGGAGTCGGGACAGACCGAGGGGCTACACCTTC. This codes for CAWSRDRPRGYTF. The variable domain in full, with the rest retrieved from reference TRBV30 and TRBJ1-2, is SQTIHQWPATLVQPVGSPLSLECTVEGTSNPNLYWYRQAAGRGLQLLFYSVGIGQISSEVPQNLSASRPQDRQFILSSKKLLLSDSGFYLCAWSRDRPRGYTFGSGTRLTVV.

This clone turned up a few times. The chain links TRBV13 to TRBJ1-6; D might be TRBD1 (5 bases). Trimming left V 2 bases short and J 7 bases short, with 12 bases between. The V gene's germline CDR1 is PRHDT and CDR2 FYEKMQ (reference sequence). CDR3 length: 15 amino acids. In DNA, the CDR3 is TGTGCCAGCAGCTTAAGCACCAGGGCGAATTCACCCCTCCACTTT. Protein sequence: CASSLSTRANSPLHF.

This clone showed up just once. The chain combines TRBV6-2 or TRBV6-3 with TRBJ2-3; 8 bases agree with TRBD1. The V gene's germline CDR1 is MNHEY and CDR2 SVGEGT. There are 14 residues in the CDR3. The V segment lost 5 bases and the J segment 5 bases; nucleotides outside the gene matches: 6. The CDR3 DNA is TGTGCCAGCAGTCCGCAGGGGGCAATAGATACGCAGTATTTT. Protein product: CASSPQGAIDTQYF.

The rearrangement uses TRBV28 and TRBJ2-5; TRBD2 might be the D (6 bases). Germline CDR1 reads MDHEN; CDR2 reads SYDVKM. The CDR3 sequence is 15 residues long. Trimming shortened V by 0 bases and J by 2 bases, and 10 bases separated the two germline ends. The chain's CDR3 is CASSLWLAGQETQYF. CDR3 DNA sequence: TGTGCCAGCAGTTTATGGTTGGCGGGACAAGAGACCCAGTACTTC.

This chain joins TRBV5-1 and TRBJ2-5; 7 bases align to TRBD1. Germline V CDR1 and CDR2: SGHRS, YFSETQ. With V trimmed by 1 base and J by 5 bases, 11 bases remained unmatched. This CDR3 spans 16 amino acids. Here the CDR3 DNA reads TGCGCCAGCAGCTTGCGAGTGTCGACAGGGAAGGAGACCCAGTACTTC. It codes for CASSLRVSTGKETQYF.

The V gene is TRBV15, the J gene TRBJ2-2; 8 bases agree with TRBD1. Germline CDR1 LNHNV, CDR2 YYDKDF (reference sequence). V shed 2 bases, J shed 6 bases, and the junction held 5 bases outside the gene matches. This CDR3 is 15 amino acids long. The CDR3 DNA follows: TGTGCCACCAGCAGAATGGGGACAGGCGCCGGGGAGCTGTTTTTT. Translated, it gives CATSRMGTGAGELFF.

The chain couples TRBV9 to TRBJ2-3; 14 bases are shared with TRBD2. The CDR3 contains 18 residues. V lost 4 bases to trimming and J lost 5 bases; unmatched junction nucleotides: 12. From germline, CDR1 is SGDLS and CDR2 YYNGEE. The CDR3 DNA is TGTGCCAGCAGCCCATGGACTAGCGGGAGGTACTTGGGAGATACGCAGTATTTT. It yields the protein CASSPWTSGRYLGDTQYF.

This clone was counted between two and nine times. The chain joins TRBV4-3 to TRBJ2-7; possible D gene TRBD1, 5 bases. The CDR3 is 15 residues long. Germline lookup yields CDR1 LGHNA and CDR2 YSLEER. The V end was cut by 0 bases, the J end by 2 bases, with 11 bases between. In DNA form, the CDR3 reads TGCGCCAGCAGCCAAGATCGGTCCAGGGCCTACGAGCAGTACTTC. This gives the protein CASSQDRSRAYEQYF.

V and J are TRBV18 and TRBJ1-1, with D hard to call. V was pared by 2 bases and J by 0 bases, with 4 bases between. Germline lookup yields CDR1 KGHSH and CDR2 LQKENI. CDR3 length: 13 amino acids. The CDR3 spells CASSPNMNTEAFF. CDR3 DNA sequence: TGTGCCAGCTCACCAAACATGAACACTGAAGCTTTCTTT. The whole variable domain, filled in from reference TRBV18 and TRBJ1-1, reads NAGVMQNPRHLVRRRGQEARLRCSPMKGHSHVYWYRQLPEEGLKFMVYLQKENIIDESGMPKERFSAEFPKEGPSILRIQQVVRGDSAAYFCASSPNMNTEAFFGQGTRLTVV.

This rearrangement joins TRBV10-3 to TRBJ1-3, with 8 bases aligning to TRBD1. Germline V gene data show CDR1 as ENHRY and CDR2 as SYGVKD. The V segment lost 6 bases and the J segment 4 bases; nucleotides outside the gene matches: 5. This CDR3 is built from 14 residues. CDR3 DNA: TGTGCCATCAGGCAGGGGGCTCAAGGAAACACCATATATTTT. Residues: CAIRQGAQGNTIYF.

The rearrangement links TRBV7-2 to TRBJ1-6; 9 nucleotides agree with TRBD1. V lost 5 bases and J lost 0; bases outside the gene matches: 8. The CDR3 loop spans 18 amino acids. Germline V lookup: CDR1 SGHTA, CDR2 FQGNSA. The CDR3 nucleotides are TGTGCCAGCAGCCCCGTGACAGGGGGTAGCTCCTATAATTCACCCCTCCACTTT. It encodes CASSPVTGGSSYNSPLHF.

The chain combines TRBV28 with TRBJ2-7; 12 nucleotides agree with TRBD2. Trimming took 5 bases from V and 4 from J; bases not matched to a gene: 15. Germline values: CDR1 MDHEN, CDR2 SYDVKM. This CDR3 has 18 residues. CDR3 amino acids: CASSPLLLAGGPLYEQYF. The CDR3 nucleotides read TGTGCCAGCAGTCCCCTTCTACTAGCGGGAGGTCCATTGTACGAGCAGTACTTC.

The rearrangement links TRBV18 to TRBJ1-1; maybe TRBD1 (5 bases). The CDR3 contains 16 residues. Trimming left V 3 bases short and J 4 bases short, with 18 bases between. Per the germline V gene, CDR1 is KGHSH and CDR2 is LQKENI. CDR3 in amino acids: CASSPQGGATATEAFF. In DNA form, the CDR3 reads TGTGCCAGCTCACCGCAGGGAGGGGCGACAGCCACTGAAGCTTTCTTT. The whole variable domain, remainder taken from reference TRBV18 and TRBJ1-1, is NAGVMQNPRHLVRRRGQEARLRCSPMKGHSHVYWYRQLPEEGLKFMVYLQKENIIDESGMPKERFSAEFPKEGPSILRIQQVVRGDSAAYFCASSPQGGATATEAFFGQGTRLTVV.

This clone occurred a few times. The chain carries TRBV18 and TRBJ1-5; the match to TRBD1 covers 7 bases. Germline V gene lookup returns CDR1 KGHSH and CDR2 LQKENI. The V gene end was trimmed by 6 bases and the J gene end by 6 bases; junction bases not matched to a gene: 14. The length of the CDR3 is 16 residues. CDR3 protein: CASSPDRARMGQPQHF. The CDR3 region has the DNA TGTGCCAGCTCCCCTGACAGGGCCAGGATGGGTCAGCCCCAGCATTTT.